These T cell receptor beta chains were read from a single sample in a study of radiotherapy plus CTLA-4 blockade in lung cancer. This table comes from immunoSEQ multiplex PCR, and its TCRdb copy is limited to in-frame clones, with some not included. Of some 78,000 clones detected, approximately 86% appear once; the ten largest clones hold 0.87%. The specimen comprised peripheral blood, sampled from a patient treated with radiotherapy plus ipilimumab. These receptors all stem from a human donor with non-small cell lung cancer who had stable disease on radiotherapy plus ipilimumab. Each CDR3 is given with its conserved first and last residue. A D gene is named only where the DNA matches it firmly. Size tells how often a clone was seen (once, few, many) or the class of an expanded clone, and some rows leave it out.

D gene,clone size,J gene,V gene,CDR3 DNA,CDR3 protein
TRBD1,.,TRBJ2-7,TRBV6-5,TGTGCCAGCAGTTACAGGGGGCCCAACTACGAGCAGTACTTC,CASSYRGPNYEQYF
.,once,TRBJ2-1,TRBV7-6,TGTGCCAGCAGCTCATACCTCAATGAGCAGTTCTTC,CASSSYLNEQFF
.,.,TRBJ1-6,TRBV30,TGTGCCTGGTCACCGTCTCCCGGCTCACCCCTCCACTTT,CAWSPSPGSPLHF
TRBD1,.,TRBJ2-1,TRBV27,TGTGCCAGCAGTTTCTTTAGGGGCAGGGGGATTCGGAATGAGCAGTTCTTC,CASSFFRGRGIRNEQFF
TRBD1,.,TRBJ2-1,TRBV18,TGTGCCAGCTCACCGGGACAGAGCAATGAGCAGTTCTTC,CASSPGQSNEQFF
TRBD1,.,TRBJ2-7,TRBV9,TGTGCCAGCAGCCCTCGACAGGGGGCTGGCTACGAGCAGTACTTC,CASSPRQGAGYEQYF
TRBD2,few,TRBJ2-1,TRBV4-2,TGTGCCAGCAGCCAAGTAACTAGCGGGAGGGGAAATGAGCAGTTCTTC,CASSQVTSGRGNEQFF
.,.,TRBJ2-7,TRBV7-2,TGTGCCAGCAGCTTAGGGTCCTCAGGGTATACCTCCTACGAGCAGTACTTC,CASSLGSSGYTSYEQYF
.,.,TRBJ2-1,TRBV11-2,TGTGCCAGCAGCCCTTCATCAGGGCCCCGTCCCAATGAGCAGTTCTTC,CASSPSSGPRPNEQFF
.,.,TRBJ2-1,TRBV5-1,TGCGCCAGCAGCTTGGAAGGACGAGCTGGGGAGCAGTTCTTC,CASSLEGRAGEQFF
.,.,TRBJ1-1,TRBV5-1,TGCGCCAGCAGCAGCATGGGGAGCACTGAAGCTTTCTTT,CASSSMGSTEAFF
.,few,TRBJ2-1,TRBV9,TGTGCCAGCAGCGCCGCGGAGAGCGGGCCCCCGGGGCACAATGAGCAGTTCTTC,CASSAAESGPPGHNEQFF
TRBD1,.,TRBJ1-1,TRBV7-9,TGTGCCAGCAGCTTAGCGTCCAGGGGGGACACTGAAGCTTTCTTT,CASSLASRGDTEAFF
.,.,TRBJ2-7,TRBV11-3,TGTGCCAGCAGCTCCCCATGGGTGTACTTC,CASSSPWVYF
TRBD2,few,TRBJ2-5,TRBV7-2,TGTGCCAGCAGCTTAGCCTCTATCGGGGGGGAGACCCAGTACTTC,CASSLASIGGETQYF
TRBD2,.,TRBJ2-1,TRBV7-3,TGTGCCAGCAGCTTAAAGACTAGCGGGAGGGGCAATGAGCAGTTCTTC,CASSLKTSGRGNEQFF
.,.,TRBJ2-6,TRBV5-1,TGCGCCAGCAGACCGACACACTCTGGGGCCAACGTCCTGACTTTC,CASRPTHSGANVLTF
.,.,TRBJ2-2,TRBV5-1,TGCGCCAGCAGTTGGCCCGTGAACACCGGGGAGCTGTTTTTT,CASSWPVNTGELFF
TRBD2,.,TRBJ2-1,TRBV30,TGTGCCTGGACCGGGACTAGCAGTTACAATGAGCAGTTCTTC,CAWTGTSSYNEQFF
.,.,TRBJ1-4,TRBV6-5,TGTGCCAGCACCGCCAGGGCGGATGAAAAACTGTTTTTT,CASTARADEKLFF
.,.,TRBJ1-6,TRBV6-1,TGTGCCAGCAGTGAAAGGACCCCTTATAATTCACCCCTCCACTTT,CASSERTPYNSPLHF
TRBD1,.,TRBJ2-1,TRBV11-2,TGTGCCAGCAGCTTTCAGACAGGGCGACGTGAGCAGTTCTTC,CASSFQTGRREQFF
TRBD2,.,TRBJ2-3,TRBV7-9,TGTGCCAGCAGTTCCGGGGTAGCGGGGGCTAGGACTGATACGCAGTATTTT,CASSSGVAGARTDTQYF
.,.,TRBJ1-1,TRBV4-2,TGTGCCAGCAGCCAAGATTCGTTGACTGAAGCTTTCTTT,CASSQDSLTEAFF
TRBD2,.,TRBJ2-5,TRBV5-1,TGCGCCAGCAGCTCGAGGACTAGCGGGCCCCAAGAGACCCAGTACTTC,CASSSRTSGPQETQYF
.,.,TRBJ2-4,TRBV28,TGTGCCAGCAGCCTATCCAGGGGTCAAAACATTCAGTACTTC,CASSLSRGQNIQYF
.,once,TRBJ2-5,TRBV9,TGTGCCAGCAGCGTAGCTATCAGGGCAGAGACCCAGTACTTC,CASSVAIRAETQYF
.,once,TRBJ2-2,TRBV7-8,TGTGCCAGCAGCTTCCCGAGTGACAGGCCAACGAACACCGGGGAGCTGTTTTTT,CASSFPSDRPTNTGELFF
TRBD1,.,TRBJ2-5,TRBV7-6,TGTGCCAGCAGCTTGGGCACGGGGACAGGTGGACAAGAGACCCAGTACTTC,CASSLGTGTGGQETQYF
.,.,TRBJ2-5,TRBV4-2,TGTGCCAGCAGCCAGCCTTTGACCGGGTCCGGGGAGACCCAGTACTTC,CASSQPLTGSGETQYF
.,.,TRBJ2-3,TRBV4-1,TGCGCCAGCAGCCAAGGTGGGGGGCTTGCCACAGATACGCAGTATTTT,CASSQGGGLATDTQYF
.,.,TRBJ1-5,TRBV27,TGTGCCAGCAGTCCCCAGGGACAGCCCCAGCATTTT,CASSPQGQPQHF
.,few,TRBJ1-3,TRBV6-1,TGTGCCAGCAAGAACAGTCCCAACTCTGGAAACACCATATATTTT,CASKNSPNSGNTIYF
.,.,TRBJ2-1,TRBV7-9,TGTGCCAGCAGCTTAGTTAGCGGCCCCTCCAATGAGCAGTTCTTC,CASSLVSGPSNEQFF